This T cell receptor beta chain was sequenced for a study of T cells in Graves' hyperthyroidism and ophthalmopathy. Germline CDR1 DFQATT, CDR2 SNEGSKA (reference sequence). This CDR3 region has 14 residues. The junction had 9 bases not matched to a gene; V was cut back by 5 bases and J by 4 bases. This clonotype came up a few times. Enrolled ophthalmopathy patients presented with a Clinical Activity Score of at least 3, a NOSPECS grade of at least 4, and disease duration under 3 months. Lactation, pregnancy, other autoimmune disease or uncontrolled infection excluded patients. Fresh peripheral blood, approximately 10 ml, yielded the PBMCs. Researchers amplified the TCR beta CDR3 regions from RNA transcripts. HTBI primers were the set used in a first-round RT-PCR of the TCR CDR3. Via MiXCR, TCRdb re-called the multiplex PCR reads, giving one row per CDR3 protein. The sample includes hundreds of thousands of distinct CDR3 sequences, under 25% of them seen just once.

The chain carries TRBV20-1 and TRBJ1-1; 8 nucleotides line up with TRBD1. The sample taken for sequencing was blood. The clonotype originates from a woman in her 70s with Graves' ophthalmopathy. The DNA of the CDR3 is TGCAGTGCTGGCAGACAGGGGCGGTCCACTGAAGCTTTCTTT. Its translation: CSAGRQGRSTEAFF.